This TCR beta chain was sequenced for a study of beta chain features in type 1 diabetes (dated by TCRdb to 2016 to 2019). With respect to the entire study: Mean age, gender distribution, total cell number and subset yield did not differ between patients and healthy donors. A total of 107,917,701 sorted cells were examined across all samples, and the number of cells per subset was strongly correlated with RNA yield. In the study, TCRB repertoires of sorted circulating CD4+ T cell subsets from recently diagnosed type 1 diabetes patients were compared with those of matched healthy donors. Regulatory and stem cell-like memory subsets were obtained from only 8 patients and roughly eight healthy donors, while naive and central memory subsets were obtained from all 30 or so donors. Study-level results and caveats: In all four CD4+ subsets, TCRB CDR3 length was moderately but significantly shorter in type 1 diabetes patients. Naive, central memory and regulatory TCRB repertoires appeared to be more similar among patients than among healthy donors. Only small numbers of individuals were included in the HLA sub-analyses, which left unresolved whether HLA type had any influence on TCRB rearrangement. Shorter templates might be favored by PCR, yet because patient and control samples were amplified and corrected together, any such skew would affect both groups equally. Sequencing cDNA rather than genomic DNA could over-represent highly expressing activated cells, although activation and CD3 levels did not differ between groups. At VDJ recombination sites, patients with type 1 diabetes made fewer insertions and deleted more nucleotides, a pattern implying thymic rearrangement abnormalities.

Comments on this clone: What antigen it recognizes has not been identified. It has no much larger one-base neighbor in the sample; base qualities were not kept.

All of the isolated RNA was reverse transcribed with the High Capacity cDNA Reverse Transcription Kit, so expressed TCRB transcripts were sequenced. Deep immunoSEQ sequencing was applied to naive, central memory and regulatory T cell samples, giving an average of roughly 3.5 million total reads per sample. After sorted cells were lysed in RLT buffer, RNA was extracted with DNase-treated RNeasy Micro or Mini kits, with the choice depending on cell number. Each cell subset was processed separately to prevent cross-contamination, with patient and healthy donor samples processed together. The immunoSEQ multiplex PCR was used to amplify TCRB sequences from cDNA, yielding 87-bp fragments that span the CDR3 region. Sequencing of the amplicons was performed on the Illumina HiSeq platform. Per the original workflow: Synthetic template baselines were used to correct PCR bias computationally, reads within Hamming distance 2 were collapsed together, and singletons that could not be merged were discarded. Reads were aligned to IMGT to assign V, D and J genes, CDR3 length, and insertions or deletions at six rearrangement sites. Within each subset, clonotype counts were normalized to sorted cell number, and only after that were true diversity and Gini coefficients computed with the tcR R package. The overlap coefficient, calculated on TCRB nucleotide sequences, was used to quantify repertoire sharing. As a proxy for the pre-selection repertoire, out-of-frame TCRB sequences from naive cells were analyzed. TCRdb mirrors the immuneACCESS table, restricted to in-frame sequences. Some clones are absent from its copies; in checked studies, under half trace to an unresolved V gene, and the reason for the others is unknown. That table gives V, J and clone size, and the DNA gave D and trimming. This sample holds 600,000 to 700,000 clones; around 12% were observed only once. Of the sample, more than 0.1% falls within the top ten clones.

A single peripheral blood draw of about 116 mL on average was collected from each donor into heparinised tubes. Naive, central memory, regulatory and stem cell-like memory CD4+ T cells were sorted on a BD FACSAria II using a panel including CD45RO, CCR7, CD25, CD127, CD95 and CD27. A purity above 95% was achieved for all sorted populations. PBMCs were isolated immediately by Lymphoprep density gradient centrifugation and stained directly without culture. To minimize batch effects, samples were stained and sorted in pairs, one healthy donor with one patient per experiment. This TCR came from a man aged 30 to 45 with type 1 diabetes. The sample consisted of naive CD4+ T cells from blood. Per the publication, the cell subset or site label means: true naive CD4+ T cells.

The DNA sequence is given as TGCGCCAGCAGCCAAGAGGGACAGGGAAGAGCCTCACCCCTCCACTTT. Its product reads: CASSQEGQGRASPLHF. The chain is encoded by TRBV4-3 joined to TRBJ1-6, and 9 junction bases match TRBD1. The CDR3 starts with the cysteine, ends with the phenylalanine, and has 16 residues. The DNA shown is the 48-base CDR3, in frame from base 1. Reading the germline V gene gives CDR1 LGHNA and CDR2 YSLEER. The junction shows trimming of 0 bases on V and 10 bases on J, and the gene matches do not reach 7 bases of it.